The 18 T cell receptor beta chains reported below all come from one sample, sequenced in a study of technical replicates of blood from several donors. Assay used: immunoSEQ multiplex PCR; TCRdb lists only in-frame clones, some missing. This table holds around 80,000 clones, over 75% found once. Sequenced sample: T cells isolated from PBMCs. The receptors derive from a human donor in good health.

The chain joins TRBV7-9 to TRBJ2-2, with D perhaps TRBD1 (5 bases). This CDR3 is 15 amino acids long. Germline CDR1 SEHNR, CDR2 FQNEAQ (reference sequence). The V end was cut by 2 bases, the J end by 8 bases, with 15 bases between. The CDR3 here is CASSLWGGSTGELFF. The DNA of the CDR3 is TGTGCCAGCAGCTTATGGGGCGGTAGTACGGGGGAGCTGTTTTTT.

This clone occurred once. V is TRBV5-1 and J is TRBJ1-1, with a tentative D call TRBD1 (5 bases). V was pared by 4 bases and J by 4 bases, with 17 bases between. Germline V lookup: CDR1 SGHRS, CDR2 YFSETQ. The CDR3 length is 15 residues. DNA of the CDR3: TGCGCCAGCAGCGAATACGGGCAGGGCGGCACTGAAGCTTTCTTT. This codes for CASSEYGQGGTEAFF.

CDR3 coding DNA: TGTGCCAGCAGCCCACCCTACGCGAACACCGGGGAGCTGTTTTTT. Its protein product is CASSPPYANTGELFF. The V call is TRBV7-8, the J call TRBJ2-2; D call uncertain. The CDR3 loop spans 15 amino acids. Per germline, CDR1 SGHVS and CDR2 FQNEAQ. The ends were cut back, 5 bases at V and 0 bases at J, with 10 bases in the middle.

This chain links TRBV2 with TRBJ2-3; D not certain. The V end lost 4 bases, the J end lost 2 bases, and 7 bases lay between the germline ends. Germline V gene lookup returns CDR1 SNHLY and CDR2 FYNNEI. The CDR3 length is 13 residues. The CDR3 nucleotides are TGTGCCAGCAGTGGTGAGGTCACAGATACGCAGTATTTT. It yields the protein CASSGEVTDTQYF.

V is TRBV5-1 and J is TRBJ1-3; D not certain. Germline V gene data show CDR1 as SGHRS and CDR2 as YFSETQ. The V and J ends lost 0 bases and 4 bases respectively, with 8 bases between them. This CDR3 spans 14 amino acids. CDR3 amino acids: CASSLAGNGNTIYF. In nucleotides, the CDR3 is TGCGCCAGCAGCTTGGCGGGGAACGGAAACACCATATATTTT.

The V call is TRBV4-2, the J call TRBJ2-1, with 7 bases lining up with TRBD2. Trimming at V came to 5 bases and at J to 4 bases, leaving 11 bases not matched to a gene. CDR1 is LGHNA, CDR2 YNFKEQ, per germline. The CDR3 runs 16 residues. This chain's CDR3 is CASSSGPSGVYNEQFF. Written as DNA, the CDR3 is TGTGCCAGCAGCTCTGGCCCTAGCGGTGTTTACAATGAGCAGTTCTTC.

The chain carries TRBV28 and TRBJ2-3; the match to TRBD2 covers 8 bases. The CDR3 extends over 15 amino acids. Germline assignment: CDR1 MDHEN and CDR2 SYDVKM. V was clipped by 2 bases and J by 6 bases; unmatched bases: 7. The CDR3 is CASSLPGGTTDTQYF. As DNA, the CDR3 is TGTGCCAGCAGTTTACCGGGAGGGACAACGGATACGCAGTATTTT.

V is TRBV18 and J is TRBJ2-7, with 8 positions matching TRBD1. Germline V CDR1 and CDR2: KGHSH, LQKENI. This CDR3 spans 15 amino acids. The V gene end was trimmed by 4 bases and the J gene end by 2 bases; junction bases not matched to a gene: 7. Written as DNA, the CDR3 is TGTGCCAGCTCACAAGGAGGACAGGGCCCCTACGAGCAGTACTTC. It specifies CASSQGGQGPYEQYF.

The chain has TRBV9 and TRBJ2-3, with 8 bases fitting TRBD2. The CDR3 length is 15 residues. Trimming at V came to 7 bases and at J to 0 bases, leaving 7 bases not matched to a gene. Per the germline V gene, CDR1 is SGDLS and CDR2 is YYNGEE. The CDR3 is CASGTSGTSTDTQYF. Written as DNA, the CDR3 is TGTGCCAGCGGAACTAGCGGCACTAGCACAGATACGCAGTATTTT. The variable domain in full, with the rest retrieved from reference TRBV9 and TRBJ2-3, is DSGVTQTPKHLITATGQRVTLRCSPRSGDLSVYWYQQSLDQGLQFLIQYYNGEERAKGNILERFSAQQFPDLHSELNLSSLELGDSALYFCASGTSGTSTDTQYFGPGTRLTVL.

The gene calls are TRBV7-9 and TRBJ2-7; D call uncertain. V was shortened by 3 bases and J by 2 bases, with 8 bases between the two germline ends. The CDR3 loop spans 13 amino acids. Germline loops: CDR1 SEHNR, CDR2 FQNEAQ (reference sequence). Here the CDR3 reads CASSFTAAYEQYF. As DNA, the CDR3 is TGTGCCAGCAGCTTTACCGCAGCCTACGAGCAGTACTTC.

The V gene is TRBV15, the J gene TRBJ2-7; TRBD1 is a possible D gene (5 bases). This CDR3 has 16 amino acids. CDR1 and CDR2 (germline): LNHNV, YYDKDF (reference sequence). The V end lost 2 bases, the J end lost 5 bases, and 19 bases lay between the germline ends. The CDR3 here is CATSRLRRQGLDEQYF. The CDR3 DNA reads TGTGCCACCAGCAGATTACGCCGGCAGGGTCTGGACGAGCAGTACTTC.

The rearrangement uses TRBV2 and TRBJ2-1; 10 nucleotides align to TRBD1. J was trimmed by 4 bases and V by 6 bases; bases with no gene match: 6. Looked up from germline, CDR1 is SNHLY and CDR2 is FYNNEI. There are 15 residues in the CDR3. The CDR3 spells CASSARDRGYNEQFF. For the CDR3, the DNA is TGTGCCAGCAGCGCCCGGGACAGGGGTTACAATGAGCAGTTCTTC.

The chain is built from TRBV6-1 and TRBJ2-2; no clear D. Germline CDR1 MNHNS, CDR2 SASEGT. This CDR3 has 13 amino acids. The V gene lost 4 bases and the J gene lost 3 bases, with 6 bases spanning the gap. The CDR3 here is CASSVAYTGELFF. DNA of the CDR3: TGTGCCAGCAGTGTAGCCTACACCGGGGAGCTGTTTTTT.

The chain is built from TRBV29-1 and TRBJ2-1; 8 positions match TRBD2. This CDR3 is 15 amino acids long. After removal of 5 bases from V and 2 bases from J, the junction contained 8 bases not matched to a gene. Germline V gene sequence: CDR1 SQVTM, CDR2 ANQGSEA. The CDR3 DNA is TGCAGCGTTCCGCCGGGGGGACTAGCCTACAATGAGCAGTTCTTC. It is translated as CSVPPGGLAYNEQFF.

The gene calls are TRBV29-1 and TRBJ1-2; 7 bases agree with TRBD1. Germline V gives CDR1 SQVTM, CDR2 ANQGSEA. The CDR3 spans 14 residues. The V and J ends lost 4 bases and 5 bases, in that order; junction bases with no gene match: 10. CDR3 residues: CSVGQGSDSYGYTF. CDR3 nucleotide sequence: TGCAGCGTTGGACAGGGAAGCGATAGTTATGGCTACACCTTC. The full variable domain, with the rest looked up from reference TRBV29-1 and TRBJ1-2, is SAVISQKPSRDICQRGTSLTIQCQVDSQVTMMFWYRQQPGQSLTLIATANQGSEATYESGFVIDKFPISRPNLTFSTLTVSNMSPEDSSIYLCSVGQGSDSYGYTFGSGTRLTVV.

The chain links TRBV6-5 to TRBJ2-2; TRBD2 might be the D (5 bases). The CDR3 extends over 13 amino acids. Germline V gives CDR1 MNHEY, CDR2 SVGAGI. V lost 4 bases and J 5 bases, leaving 8 bases between the germline ends. CDR3 region: CASSSTRTGELFF. CDR3 nucleotide sequence: TGTGCCAGCAGTTCAACTAGAACCGGGGAGCTGTTTTTT.

This clone was observed a single time. The chain couples TRBV7-9 to TRBJ2-6; 8 bases line up with TRBD1. Germline assignment: CDR1 SEHNR and CDR2 FQNEAQ (reference sequence). The CDR3 loop spans 14 amino acids. J gave up 2 bases and V 10 bases, and 4 bases lay outside the gene matches. The CDR3: CATATGAGANVLTF. The CDR3 nucleotides read TGTGCCACCGCGACAGGGGCTGGGGCCAACGTCCTGACTTTC. The full variable domain, with the rest looked up from reference TRBV7-9 and TRBJ2-6, is DTGVSQNPRHKITKRGQNVTFRCDPISEHNRLYWYRQTLGQGPEFLTYFQNEAQLEKSRLLSDRFSAERPKGSFSTLEIQRTEQGDSAMYLCATATGAGANVLTFGAGSRLTVL.

The chain has TRBV9 and TRBJ2-7, with D possibly TRBD2 on 6 matching bases. This CDR3 is 14 amino acids long. V lost 4 bases and J 2 bases, leaving 13 bases between the germline ends. Germline V lookup: CDR1 SGDLS, CDR2 YYNGEE. The CDR3 reads CASSPGGVTYEQYF. In DNA, the CDR3 is TGTGCCAGCAGCCCTGGCGGGGTAACCTACGAGCAGTACTTC.